The TCR beta chain under discussion was sequenced for a study of cytomegalovirus exposure and HLA in healthy donors. The CDR3 consists of 17 residues. V was shortened by 0 bases and J by 3 bases, with 18 bases between the two germline ends. CDR1 and CDR2 (germline): MGHRA, YSYEKL. Primers for the PCR totalled 60 Vbeta and 13 Jbeta. Measured with immunoSEQ multiplex PCR; TCRdb has only the in-frame clones, and not every one. The table includes approximately 150,000 clones, roughly 78% detected once. This clone showed up just a few times. Its specificity is unknown. Overall study findings and caveats: Overall, around 160 TCR beta chains were annotated as cytomegalovirus-associated.

Material: PBMCs. The TCR was taken from a man aged 50-60 years in good health and CMV-seropositive. The genes are TRBV4-1 and TRBJ2-7, with a weak D call TRBD2 (5 bases). The CDR3 DNA sequence: TGCGCCAGCAGCCAAGATATTTCAGGAGGCCGAGGCTACGAGCAGTACTTC. It is translated as CASSQDISGGRGYEQYF.